Each of the 7 T cell receptor beta chains below was sequenced from the same sample in a study of cytomegalovirus exposure and HLA in healthy donors (dated by TCRdb to about 2017). Library preparation used the immunoSEQ multiplex PCR assay. For the multiplex PCR, a mixture combining 60 forward primers for TCR Vbeta segments and 13 reverse primers for TCR Jbeta segments was used. TCRdb took this table from immuneACCESS and kept in-frame rearrangements with V and J called. Such tables lack part of the clones; where checked against another copy, unresolved V genes explain under half of the gap, and the rest is unexplained. In this sample the table shows about 160,000 clones, more than 65% of which occur a single time. Of the sample, around 1.3% is held by the ten largest clones. The sequenced material came from PBMCs. The receptors were sampled from a woman between 45 and 60 years old in good health and CMV-seronegative.

V usage is TRBV7-8 and J usage is TRBJ2-7, with TRBD2 identical over 8 bases. This CDR3 is built from 12 residues. Germline CDR1 and CDR2: SGHVS and FQNEAQ. Trimming removed 7 bases from V and 12 bases from J; junction bases left unmatched: 11. CDR3 sequence reads: CASTNSAGGLYF. The CDR3 bases are TGTGCCAGCACCAACTCGGCGGGGGGATTGTACTTC.

The table lists this clone with a count of one. The gene calls are TRBV19 and TRBJ1-1; D may be TRBD1 (6 bases). The germline V gene has CDR1 LNHDA and CDR2 SQIVND (reference sequence). Trimming pared 1 base from V and 6 bases from J, leaving 12 bases between. The CDR3 consists of 14 residues. The CDR3 spells CASSIGTANAEAFF. The CDR3 nucleotides are TGTGCCAGTAGTATAGGGACAGCGAATGCTGAAGCTTTCTTT. The whole variable domain, remainder taken from reference TRBV19 and TRBJ1-1, is DGGITQSPKYLFRKEGQNVTLSCEQNLNHDAMYWYRQDPGQGLRLIYYSQIVNDFQKGDIAEGYSVSREKKESFPLTVTSAQKNPTAFYLCASSIGTANAEAFFGQGTRLTVV.

The table lists this clone with a few counts. The V and J genes are TRBV29-1 and TRBJ2-1; tentatively, D is TRBD1 (5 bases). This CDR3 region has 14 residues. V was shortened by 4 bases and J by 8 bases, with 18 bases between the two germline ends. The germline V gene encodes CDR1 SQVTM and CDR2 ANQGSEA. The CDR3 DNA reads as TGCAGCGTTGCTTTAGACGGTCTAGGGGATGAGCAGTTCTTC. This sequence encodes CSVALDGLGDEQFF.

This chain uses TRBV7-8 with TRBJ1-1, with D perhaps TRBD1 (6 bases). The V and J ends lost 5 bases and 7 bases respectively, with 17 bases between them. Germline CDR1 reads SGHVS; CDR2 reads FQNEAQ. CDR3 size: 14 residues. CDR3 in DNA: TGTGCCAGCAGCGCTAGTTGGACAGAGGGTGAAGCTTTCTTT. Its protein product is CASSASWTEGEAFF.

This chain links TRBV7-9 with TRBJ2-7, with D tentatively TRBD2 (5 bases). The germline V gene has CDR1 SEHNR and CDR2 FQNEAQ (reference sequence). V lost 6 bases, J lost 4 bases, and 13 bases lay in between. The CDR3 loop spans 13 amino acids. CDR3 sequence reads: CASRSGSLYEQYF. CDR3 sequence (DNA): TGTGCCAGCAGATCGGGGTCCCTTTACGAGCAGTACTTC.

This chain's CDR3 is CASSVGQGFNEKLFF. The CDR3 bases are TGTGCCAGCAGCGTAGGACAGGGGTTTAATGAAAAACTGTTTTTT. The chain uses TRBV9 and TRBJ1-4; TRBD1 aligns across 8 bases. V was clipped by 0 bases and J by 4 bases; unmatched bases: 2. The germline V gene has CDR1 SGDLS and CDR2 YYNGEE. The CDR3 covers 15 residues.

V usage is TRBV16 and J usage is TRBJ1-1; maybe TRBD1 (6 bases). V was pared by 1 base and J by 4 bases, with 16 bases between. CDR1 and CDR2 (germline): KGHSY, FQNENV. The CDR3 contains 16 residues. DNA of the CDR3: TGTGCCAGCAGCCAATTCGAGTCCAGGGGAGTCACTGAAGCTTTCTTT. It encodes CASSQFESRGVTEAFF. Complete variable domain (other parts from reference TRBV16 and TRBJ1-1): GEEVAQTPKHLVRGEGQKAKLYCAPIKGHSYVFWYQQVLKNEFKFLISFQNENVFDETGMPKERFSAKCLPNSPCSLEIQATKLEDSAVYFCASSQFESRGVTEAFFGQGTRLTVV.